Presented here are 30 T cell receptor beta chains from one specimen sequenced in a study of beta chain features in type 1 diabetes listed by TCRdb under 2018. The library was generated by the immunoSEQ multiplex PCR assay. All of the isolated RNA was reverse transcribed with the High Capacity cDNA Reverse Transcription Kit, so expressed TCRB transcripts were sequenced. TCRdb re-hosts the immuneACCESS table, in-frame sequences only. Its copies lack some clones; in the studies checked, an unresolved V gene accounts for under half of them, and the cause for the rest is not known. This sample holds 850,000 to 900,000 clones; roughly a sixth were observed only once. Around 0.02% of the sample lies in the top ten. Sequencing used naive CD4+ T cells from blood. The label giving this sample's cell subset or site can be read as: true naive CD4+ T cells. These receptors originate from a woman aged 18-35 years in good health.

This chain's CDR3 is CASSLGRTSGSTDTQYF. The CDR3 DNA follows: TGTGCCAGCAGCTTAGGCAGAACTAGCGGGAGCACAGATACGCAGTATTTT. The gene calls are TRBV7-2 and TRBJ2-3; 9 bases are a match to TRBD2. Per the germline V gene, CDR1 is SGHTA and CDR2 is FQGNSA. V shed 1 base and J 0 bases; nucleotides not matched to a gene: 5. This CDR3 spans 17 amino acids.

In the case of this clone: This CDR3 is also generated by other DNA sequences in the sample. J is TRBJ2-7 and V is TRBV18, with 10 positions matching TRBD2. V gave up 6 bases and J gave up 3 bases; unmatched junction bases: 5. Germline V gene data show CDR1 as KGHSH and CDR2 as LQKENI. The CDR3 has 14 amino acids. CDR3 in amino acids: CASSPGTSVYEQYF. In DNA form, the CDR3 reads TGTGCCAGCTCCCCCGGGACTAGCGTCTACGAGCAGTACTTC.

This chain connects TRBV10-3 to TRBJ2-7, with TRBD1 identical over 10 bases. The junction had 1 base not matched to a gene; V was cut back by 0 bases and J by 2 bases. This CDR3 is built from 15 residues. The germline CDR1 and CDR2 sequences are ENHRY and SYGVKD. CDR3 bases: TGTGCCATCAGTGAGTCTGGACAGGGGGCCTACGAGCAGTACTTC. Translated: CAISESGQGAYEQYF.

This clone has more than one count but fewer than ten. This rearrangement joins TRBV28 to TRBJ2-3; D gene unclear. This CDR3 spans 12 amino acids. The V gene's germline CDR1 is MDHEN and CDR2 SYDVKM. The V end lost 5 bases, the J end lost 6 bases, and 9 bases lay between the germline ends. CDR3 sequence: CASSGNLDTQYF. CDR3 nucleotides: TGTGCCAGCAGTGGGAATCTGGATACGCAGTATTTT.

Only a few counts were recorded for this clone. The chain employs TRBV7-9 and TRBJ2-2; D ambiguous. Germline CDR1 reads SEHNR; CDR2 reads FQNEAQ (reference sequence). The CDR3 runs to 12 residues. With 3 bases removed from V and 7 bases from J, the gap between germline ends came to 6 bases. The CDR3 region is CASSFGFGELFF. The CDR3 nucleotides read TGTGCCAGCAGCTTCGGCTTCGGGGAGCTGTTTTTT.

The sample holds a few counts of this clone. Different DNA sequences within this sample yield the same CDR3. This chain joins TRBV20-1 and TRBJ2-7; D might be TRBD1 (5 bases). The germline V gene encodes CDR1 DFQATT and CDR2 SNEGSKA (reference sequence). V dropped 5 bases and J dropped 6 bases, with 11 bases sitting between them. The CDR3 loop spans 11 amino acids. CDR3 sequence reads: CSASRVGEQYF. CDR3 nucleotides: TGCAGTGCTTCCAGGGTAGGCGAGCAGTACTTC.

The chain employs TRBV18 and TRBJ2-1; D possibly corresponds to TRBD1 (5 bases). V was shortened by 2 bases and J by 7 bases, with 18 bases between the two germline ends. The CDR3 runs 16 residues. Germline loops: CDR1 KGHSH, CDR2 LQKENI. The chain's CDR3 is CASSPNVRAMRNEQFF. The CDR3 DNA reads TGTGCCAGCTCACCAAACGTCAGGGCTATGCGGAATGAGCAGTTCTTC.

The chain joins TRBV7-2 to TRBJ2-5, with 8 bases that match TRBD1. The trim removed 8 bases at V and 5 bases at J, leaving 10 bases unmatched. Per the germline V gene, CDR1 is SGHTA and CDR2 is FQGNSA. The CDR3 spans 14 residues. The CDR3 spells CASADRGGRETQYF. As DNA, the CDR3 is TGTGCCAGCGCCGACAGGGGTGGCCGGGAGACCCAGTACTTC.

The sample holds a few counts of this clone. This sequence joins TRBV7-2 and TRBJ2-5, with D perhaps matching TRBD1 or TRBD2 (5 bases each). V shed 2 bases and J shed 5 bases, with 15 bases lying between them. Germline CDR1 SGHTA, CDR2 FQGNSA. There are 15 residues in the CDR3. CDR3 region: CASSLSNSRGETQYF. DNA of the CDR3: TGTGCCAGCAGCTTATCCAACAGCCGGGGCGAGACCCAGTACTTC.

This clone was seen only a few times. DNA of the CDR3: TGTGCCAGCTGGGACAGGGACCCCGGGGAGCTGTTTTTT. This translates into CASWDRDPGELFF. The rearrangement uses TRBV9 and TRBJ2-2; 9 nucleotides line up with TRBD1. CDR1 and CDR2 from the germline V gene are SGDLS and YYNGEE. There are 13 residues in the CDR3. J lost 6 bases, V lost 7 bases, and 4 bases had no gene match.

Only a few counts were recorded for this clone. The chain couples TRBV7-2 to TRBJ2-1; D might be TRBD2 (5 bases). Between the trimmed V and J ends, which lost 8 bases and 12 bases, there was a span of 14 bases. Germline values: CDR1 SGHTA, CDR2 FQGNSA. This CDR3 region has 11 residues. CDR3 residues: CASGGWTWQFF. The CDR3, as DNA: TGTGCCAGCGGAGGATGGACCTGGCAGTTCTTC.

The chain recombines TRBV7-3 with TRBJ2-1, with unresolved D. This CDR3 region has 11 residues. The V end lost 5 bases, the J end lost 8 bases, and 7 bases lay between the germline ends. Germline assignment: CDR1 SGHTA and CDR2 FQGTGA. The DNA of the CDR3 is TGTGCCAGCAGCGCTACTCATGAGCAGTTCTTC. This sequence encodes CASSATHEQFF. Filled out from reference TRBV7-3 and TRBJ2-1, the complete variable domain reads GAGVSQTPSNKVTEKGKYVELRCDPISGHTALYWYRQSLGQGPEFLIYFQGTGAADDSGLPNDRFFAVRPEGSVSTLKIQRTERGDSAVYLCASSATHEQFFGPGTRLTVL.

The chain uses TRBV7-2 and TRBJ1-1; D uncertain. CDR3 length: 14 residues. V was trimmed by 2 bases and J by 3 bases, leaving 10 bases between them. Per germline, CDR1 SGHTA and CDR2 FQGNSA. The CDR3 nucleotides read TGTGCCAGCAGCTTACAGCGGGAAGACACTGAAGCTTTCTTT. Encoded protein: CASSLQREDTEAFF.

This clone was found a few times. This rearrangement joins TRBV5-1 to TRBJ2-1; D possibly corresponds to TRBD2 (6 bases). Germline V lookup: CDR1 SGHRS, CDR2 YFSETQ. CDR3 length: 15 residues. V gave up 3 bases and J gave up 0 bases, with 10 bases separating them. As DNA, the CDR3 is TGCGCCAGCAGCTGGACTAAGAGCTCCTACAATGAGCAGTTCTTC. This translates into CASSWTKSSYNEQFF.

This clone was seen only a few times. The chain combines TRBV5-1 with TRBJ1-4, with TRBD1 matching 9 bases. V dropped 4 bases and J dropped 8; count of bases not matched to a gene: 12. This CDR3 contains 16 residues. From germline, CDR1 is SGHRS and CDR2 YFSETQ. CDR3 loop: CASSGGQGPRVEKLFF. The CDR3 DNA reads as TGCGCCAGCAGCGGGGGACAGGGACCCCGTGTAGAAAAACTGTTTTTT.

This clone was observed a few times. The V and J genes are TRBV2 and TRBJ2-7; 7 nucleotides align to TRBD1. The CDR3 has 13 residues. Germline CDR1 reads SNHLY; CDR2 reads FYNNEI. V dropped 4 bases and J dropped 4; count of bases not matched to a gene: 4. Here the CDR3 DNA reads TGTGCCAGCAGTGCAACAGGGGAGTACGAGCAGTACTTC. Amino acids: CASSATGEYEQYF. Full variable domain (rest looked up from reference TRBV2 and TRBJ2-7): EPEVTQTPSHQVTQMGQEVILRCVPISNHLYFYWYRQILGQKVEFLVSFYNNEISEKSEIFDDQFSVERPDGSNFTLKIRSTKLEDSAMYFCASSATGEYEQYFGPGTRLTVT.

The rearrangement joins TRBV6-5 to TRBJ2-7; tentatively, D is TRBD1 (5 bases). CDR1 is MNHEY, CDR2 SVGAGI, per germline. The CDR3 consists of 13 residues. The germline V and J ends were trimmed by 4 bases and 3 bases, with 10 bases remaining between them. The DNA for the CDR3 is TGTGCCAGCAGTTTCCAGGGCGGCTACGAGCAGTACTTC. Protein sequence: CASSFQGGYEQYF.

The J gene is TRBJ2-3, the V gene TRBV27; 7 bases match TRBD2. The CDR3 totals 17 residues. Trimming at V came to 7 bases and at J to 1 base, leaving 14 bases not matched to a gene. CDR1 MNHEY and CDR2 SMNVEV come from the germline V gene (reference sequence). CDR3 region: CASTLKYGRRGTDTQYF. The CDR3 coding sequence is TGTGCCAGCACTCTAAAATACGGGAGGAGGGGCACAGATACGCAGTATTTT.

The chain recombines TRBV5-5 with TRBJ2-5, with TRBD2 matching 8 bases. Trimming took 5 bases from V and 5 from J; bases not matched to a gene: 5. The CDR3 totals 13 residues. Germline V gene lookup returns CDR1 SGHKS and CDR2 YYEKEE (reference sequence). CDR3 sequence reads: CASRSGSWETQYF. CDR3 bases: TGTGCCAGCAGGAGCGGGAGTTGGGAGACCCAGTACTTC.

J is TRBJ2-1 and V is TRBV4-3, with TRBD1 identical over 9 bases. With V trimmed by 0 bases and J by 8 bases, 8 bases remained unmatched. Germline lookup yields CDR1 LGHNA and CDR2 YSLEER. This CDR3 is 16 amino acids long. In nucleotides, the CDR3 is TGCGCCAGCAGCCAAGAGGGACAGGGTCTTCGGGATGAGCAGTTCTTC. It codes for CASSQEGQGLRDEQFF.

This clone came up a few times. V gene TRBV7-2 combines with J gene TRBJ2-5, with 7 nucleotides matching TRBD1. V was pared by 5 bases and J by 5 bases, with 8 bases of the junction left unmatched. The CDR3 has 14 amino acids. Germline V lookup: CDR1 SGHTA, CDR2 FQGNSA. The CDR3 DNA reads as TGTGCCAGCAGCCTAATGGGACAGCTCGAGACCCAGTACTTC. It translates to CASSLMGQLETQYF.

This clone was found a few times. V is TRBV29-1 and J is TRBJ1-2, with D tentatively TRBD1 (6 bases). The germline V and J ends were trimmed by 4 bases and 6 bases, with 12 bases remaining between them. This CDR3 has 12 residues. CDR1 is SQVTM, CDR2 ANQGSEA, per germline. CDR3 bases: TGCAGCGTTGTGGGGCAGGGGAATGGCTACACCTTC. This translates into CSVVGQGNGYTF. The entire variable domain, with the rest obtained from reference TRBV29-1 and TRBJ1-2, is as follows: SAVISQKPSRDICQRGTSLTIQCQVDSQVTMMFWYRQQPGQSLTLIATANQGSEATYESGFVIDKFPISRPNLTFSTLTVSNMSPEDSSIYLCSVVGQGNGYTFGSGTRLTVV.

This clone came up a few times. The rearrangement joins TRBV23-1 to TRBJ2-1; 7 positions match TRBD1. TRBV23-1 is known as an ORF, though its function is uncertain. Trimming cost V 8 bases and J 6 bases; bases outside gene matches: 10. The CDR3 is 14 residues long. The CDR3 bases are TGCGCCAGCCCTTCAGGGACAGCGGTCAATGAGCAGTTCTTC. This sequence encodes CASPSGTAVNEQFF.

This clone appeared a few times. This chain joins TRBV2 and TRBJ2-7, with D perhaps assigned TRBD1 or TRBD2 (5 bases each). The CDR3 extends over 12 amino acids. Per germline, CDR1 SNHLY and CDR2 FYNNEI. V was shortened by 2 bases and J by 12 bases, with 14 bases between the two germline ends. CDR3 nucleotides: TGTGCCAGCAGTGAAATCGCAGTGGGACGGTACTTC. It is translated as CASSEIAVGRYF.

This clone was detected a few times. The rearrangement joins TRBV5-1 to TRBJ2-2, with TRBD2 matching 10 bases. Trimming cost V 6 bases and J 4 bases; bases outside gene matches: 6. Looked up from germline, CDR1 is SGHRS and CDR2 is YFSETQ. The CDR3 has 15 residues. The CDR3 bases are TGCGCCAGCAAGGTACTAGCGGGAACCACCGGGGAGCTGTTTTTT. This translates into CASKVLAGTTGELFF.

This clone was counted a few times. This chain joins TRBV28 and TRBJ2-7; 7 bases are a match to TRBD1. J lost 4 bases, V lost 5 bases, and 8 bases had no gene match. The CDR3 loop spans 14 amino acids. Looked up from germline, CDR1 is MDHEN and CDR2 is SYDVKM. Here the CDR3 DNA reads TGTGCCAGCAGTGCCCAACTGACAGGGTACGAGCAGTACTTC. It is translated as CASSAQLTGYEQYF.

In its sample, this clone was seen once. V usage is TRBV7-9 and J usage is TRBJ1-1; 9 bases line up with TRBD1. Unmatched junction bases numbered 7, after V lost 4 bases and J lost 4 bases. Looked up from germline, CDR1 is SEHNR and CDR2 is FQNEAQ (reference sequence). The CDR3 is made up of 15 amino acids. CDR3 amino acids: CASSSGTGRGTEAFF. DNA for the CDR3: TGTGCCAGCAGCTCCGGGACAGGGAGGGGCACTGAAGCTTTCTTT.

The genes are TRBV4-3 and TRBJ2-1; TRBD2 agrees at 16 bases. CDR1 and CDR2 from the germline V gene are LGHNA and YSLEER. J lost 5 bases, V lost 4 bases, and 2 bases had no gene match. This CDR3 spans 16 amino acids. CDR3 amino acids: CASSRGTSGRDNEQFF. CDR3 bases: TGCGCCAGCAGCCGCGGGACTAGCGGGAGGGACAATGAGCAGTTCTTC.

This chain connects TRBV10-3 to TRBJ2-2; 8 bases are a match to TRBD2. The CDR3 covers 16 residues. J lost 0 bases, V lost 3 bases, and 3 bases had no gene match. CDR1 and CDR2 (germline): ENHRY, SYGVKD. The CDR3 sequence is CAISDSGKSNTGELFF. As DNA, the CDR3 is TGTGCCATCAGTGATAGCGGGAAGTCGAACACCGGGGAGCTGTTTTTT.

This clone was counted a single time. The chain couples TRBV9 to TRBJ2-7; D might be TRBD2 (6 bases). Trimming cost V 0 bases and J 0 bases, with 13 bases left between them. The CDR3 loop spans 16 amino acids. Germline V lookup: CDR1 SGDLS, CDR2 YYNGEE. The CDR3 reads CASSVGPSVRSYEQYF. Written as DNA, the CDR3 is TGTGCCAGCAGCGTAGGGCCTAGCGTCCGCTCCTACGAGCAGTACTTC.